This T cell receptor (beta chain) was profiled in a study of blood T cell repertoires in COVID-19. The overall study: COVID-19 samples, acute and convalescent, were from the United States, Italy and Spain. T cells, B-cell-depleted T cells, or PBMCs provided the cDNA or gDNA that served as material.

Trimming removed 4 bases from V and 4 bases from J, with 22 bases in between. Germline V lookup: CDR1 LNHDA, CDR2 SQIVND (reference sequence). CDR3 length: 17 residues. As handled by the study authors: How many nucleated cells were present was estimated from reference gene primer amplification. Assay used: immunoSEQ multiplex PCR; TCRdb lists only in-frame clones, some missing. V and J calls and clone size are copied from that table; D and trimming were computed from the DNA. The sample has about 240,000 clones, roughly 88% seen once. The chain combines TRBV19 with TRBJ1-2; D perhaps matches TRBD1 (6 bases). The receptor's source is an elderly man with acute or convalescent COVID-19. Sequenced: peripheral blood. The CDR3, as DNA: TGTGCCAGTAGTACCCGGGACACCGTCGTCGCAGGCTATGGCTACACCTTC. This gives the protein CASSTRDTVVAGYGYTF.